Listed here is a single TCR beta chain. Its antigen is as yet unknown. The germline V gene has CDR1 LNHDA and CDR2 SQIVND (reference sequence). The CDR3 covers 13 residues. V was clipped by 8 bases and J by 2 bases, with 12 bases between them. The data were produced by immunoSEQ multiplex PCR, yet TCRdb's version contains in-frame clones alone and is incomplete. The table records approximately 2,200,000 clones, roughly 91% of them present only once. Naive CD8 cells lacked CD45RO and underwent positive selection for CCR7, leaving out terminally differentiated effector memory CD45RA+ cells. All donors qualified as healthy HIV-negative adults and had experienced no recent acute infections or vaccinations. This entry comes from a study of shared clonotypes between healthy human individuals. Overall study findings and caveats: Among a handful of donors, about 5% of naive CD4 clonotypes were found in common.

Sequenced: naive CD8+ T cells from PBMCs. This clonotype was sampled from a man aged 18-30 years in good health. Some clones in this sample may be carry-over from other donors' samples. The V gene is TRBV19, the J gene TRBJ1-1; D uncertain. For the CDR3, the DNA is TGTGCCAGTCTCTACGGCAGTAACACTGAAGCTTTCTTT. Translation: CASLYGSNTEAFF.